The text below deals with one TCR beta chain. Its target is not known. Germline-derived CDR1 and CDR2 are DFQATT and SNEGSKA (reference sequence). The V segment lost 6 bases and the J segment 1 base; nucleotides outside the gene matches: 6. CDR3 length: 15 amino acids. These data originate in a study of T cells in Graves' hyperthyroidism and ophthalmopathy. Study-wide results and limits: Also found in blood were most expanded thyroid clonotypes above 0.001.

RNA transcripts gave rise to amplified TCR beta CDR3 regions. RT-PCR in the first round (using the HTBI primer set) targeted the TCR CDR3. One entry per CDR3 protein, called by TCRdb with MiXCR from the multiplex PCR reads. The sample lists about 420,000 distinct CDR3 sequences, approximately 14% occurring once. Sequencing was done on a sample of blood. The V call is TRBV20-1, the J call TRBJ2-5, with 12 bases fitting TRBD2. This TCR came from a woman between 18 and 29 years old with Graves' hyperthyroidism. The CDR3 sequence: CSAPLGLAGQETQYF. CDR3 nucleotide sequence: TGCAGTGCCCCACTGGGACTAGCGGGCCAAGAGACCCAGTACTTC.